Shown below are 21 T cell receptor beta chains from a single sample sequenced in a study of blood T cell repertoires in COVID-19 (dated by TCRdb to the early 2020s). Library prep was done by the immunoSEQ multiplex PCR assay. Held by TCRdb, this immuneACCESS table contains in-frame sequences only and omits some clones. Under half of the omission traces to an unresolved V gene where checked; the cause of the rest is unknown. The sample table lists 110,000 or so clones, approximately 90% of them with a count of one. Roughly 4.4% of the sample rests with the top ten. The material sequenced was peripheral blood. The receptors originated from a woman between 50 and 59 years old with acute or convalescent COVID-19.

This chain links TRBV9 with TRBJ1-1; 8 positions agree with TRBD1. The CDR3 has 13 amino acids. The J segment lost 7 bases and the V segment lost 2 bases, leaving 4 bases of the junction unmatched. The germline gives CDR1 SGDLS, CDR2 YYNGEE. The CDR3 protein is CASSVAGQGEAFF. The CDR3 DNA reads as TGTGCCAGCAGCGTCGCCGGACAGGGTGAAGCTTTCTTT.

This chain links TRBV6-6 with TRBJ2-7, with 8 bases matching TRBD2. The germline gives CDR1 MNHNY, CDR2 SVGAGI (reference sequence). V lost 6 bases and J lost 1; bases outside the gene matches: 8. There are 15 residues in the CDR3. CDR3 nucleotide sequence: TGTGCCAGCAGCCACGGTCGGGAGGGATCCTACGAGCAGTACTTC. Translated: CASSHGREGSYEQYF.

The gene calls are TRBV7-9 and TRBJ1-4; 7 bases are a match to TRBD1. Germline lookup yields CDR1 SEHNR and CDR2 FQNEAQ (reference sequence). The V and J ends lost 5 bases and 0 bases, in that order; junction bases with no gene match: 3. The CDR3 runs to 15 residues. The CDR3 here is CASSTQGATNEKLFF. The CDR3 nucleotides are TGTGCCAGCAGCACCCAGGGGGCAACTAATGAAAAACTGTTTTTT.

V is TRBV7-7 and J is TRBJ2-1; maybe TRBD1 (6 bases). Trimming took 5 bases from V and 4 from J, leaving 15 bases between them. In germline, CDR1 is SSHAT, CDR2 FNYEAQ (reference sequence). This CDR3 is 15 amino acids long. The CDR3 protein is CASSPNNRVYNEQFF. The CDR3 DNA sequence: TGTGCCAGCAGCCCTAACAACAGGGTTTACAATGAGCAGTTCTTC.

As concerns this clone: Distinct nucleotide sequences in the sample also encode this CDR3. This rearrangement joins TRBV29-1 to TRBJ1-1; a weak D match, TRBD1 (5 bases). The CDR3 has 13 residues. Trimming removed 2 bases at V and 2 bases at J, with 9 bases between. The germline V gene has CDR1 SQVTM and CDR2 ANQGSEA. CDR3 protein: CSVEWGGNTEAFF. CDR3 nucleotides: TGCAGCGTTGAATGGGGCGGAAACACTGAAGCTTTCTTT.

The chain uses TRBV5-1 and TRBJ1-2, with D maybe TRBD1 (5 bases). Germline lookup yields CDR1 SGHRS and CDR2 YFSETQ. V gave up 5 bases and J gave up 3 bases, with 11 bases separating them. The CDR3 length is 13 residues. The CDR3 DNA follows: TGCGCCAGCAGGAACAGGTTCGACTATGGCTACACCTTC. Its protein is CASRNRFDYGYTF.

V is TRBV9 and J is TRBJ2-7; TRBD1 agrees at 8 bases. The CDR3 contains 16 residues. Germline V gene lookup returns CDR1 SGDLS and CDR2 YYNGEE. J lost 2 bases, V lost 0 bases, and 7 bases had no gene match. In DNA form, the CDR3 reads TGTGCCAGCAGCGTAGGTGGGACAGGCAGAACCTACGAGCAGTACTTC. It encodes CASSVGGTGRTYEQYF. The full variable domain, rest sourced from reference TRBV9 and TRBJ2-7, is DSGVTQTPKHLITATGQRVTLRCSPRSGDLSVYWYQQSLDQGLQFLIQYYNGEERAKGNILERFSAQQFPDLHSELNLSSLELGDSALYFCASSVGGTGRTYEQYFGPGTRLTVT.

CDR3 in DNA: TGCGCCAGCAGCTTGGGGACAGGTTTTAACTATGGCTACACCTTC. Its protein product is CASSLGTGFNYGYTF. This chain connects TRBV5-1 to TRBJ1-2; TRBD1 aligns across 7 bases. The length of the CDR3 is 15 residues. CDR1 SGHRS and CDR2 YFSETQ come from the germline V gene. V was pared by 0 bases and J by 1 base, with 3 bases of the junction left unmatched.

This sequence joins TRBV4-1 and TRBJ2-7; 9 nucleotides agree with TRBD1. The CDR3 totals 16 residues. Germline CDR1 reads MGHRA; CDR2 reads YSYEKL. J lost 2 bases, V lost 4 bases, and 9 bases had no gene match. The CDR3 reads CASSPTRDRGTYEQYF. The CDR3 coding sequence is TGCGCCAGCAGCCCCACTCGAGACAGGGGGACCTACGAGCAGTACTTC.

This chain joins TRBV5-1 and TRBJ1-6; 9 nucleotides match TRBD1. V shed 4 bases, J shed 6 bases, and the junction held 5 bases outside the gene matches. This CDR3 is 15 amino acids long. Germline CDR1 is SGHRS and CDR2 is YFSETQ. The CDR3 bases are TGCGCCAGCAGCCCGGGGACAGGGAGTAATTCACCCCTCCACTTT. Its translation: CASSPGTGSNSPLHF.

The J gene is TRBJ2-5, the V gene TRBV5-4; 9 bases are shared with TRBD2. Germline V CDR1 and CDR2: SGHNT, YYREEE (reference sequence). V shed 0 bases, J shed 2 bases, and the junction held 5 bases outside the gene matches. This CDR3 has 16 amino acids. CDR3 in amino acids: CASSLGAGGSQETQYF. The CDR3 nucleotides read TGTGCCAGCAGCTTGGGTGCGGGGGGGAGTCAAGAGACCCAGTACTTC.

The chain is built from TRBV19 and TRBJ1-6; possibly TRBD1 for D (6 bases). CDR1 and CDR2 from the germline V gene are LNHDA and SQIVND (reference sequence). V gave up 2 bases and J gave up 5 bases, with 10 bases separating them. The CDR3 contains 15 residues. CDR3 sequence reads: CASSIKRGHNSPLHF. The CDR3 nucleotides read TGTGCCAGTAGTATAAAGCGGGGGCATAATTCACCCCTCCACTTT.

V gene TRBV6-2 or TRBV6-3 combines with J gene TRBJ1-6; TRBD1 might be the D (5 bases). From germline, CDR1 is MNHEY and CDR2 SVGEGT. The CDR3 length is 14 residues. V was pared by 5 bases and J by 8 bases, with 13 bases between. As DNA, the CDR3 is TGTGCCAGCAGTCCCGATAGGGGCTATTCACCCCTCCACTTT. Its translation is CASSPDRGYSPLHF.

Only one count was recorded for this clone. The chain combines TRBV6-2 or TRBV6-3 with TRBJ2-7; 9 bases line up with TRBD2. Losses at the gene ends were 4 bases for V and 2 bases for J; bases not matched to a gene: 6. The CDR3 totals 15 residues. In germline, CDR1 is MNHEY, CDR2 SVGEGT. CDR3 DNA sequence: TGTGCCAGCAGTTCTCGACTAGCGGCTACCTACGAGCAGTACTTC. Its protein product is CASSSRLAATYEQYF.

The chain carries TRBV27 and TRBJ1-5; D might be TRBD1 (6 bases). Trimming shortened V by 5 bases and J by 4 bases, and 18 bases separated the two germline ends. The CDR3 length is 16 residues. Germline values: CDR1 MNHEY, CDR2 SMNVEV (reference sequence). Here the CDR3 reads CASSPYQGIGNQPQHF. CDR3 bases: TGTGCCAGCAGTCCGTACCAGGGGATAGGGAATCAGCCCCAGCATTTT.

The chain carries TRBV11-2 and TRBJ2-7; tentative D call: TRBD2 (5 bases). Trimming took off 1 base at V and 2 bases at J, with 24 bases between the two ends. Per the germline V gene, CDR1 is SGHAT and CDR2 is FQNNGV. The CDR3 has 19 amino acids. CDR3 protein: CASSLGRLRNLPLTYEQYF. The CDR3 coding sequence is TGTGCCAGCAGCTTAGGGAGACTAAGGAACTTACCTCTAACCTACGAGCAGTACTTC.

The chain couples TRBV3-1 (or the pseudogene TRBV3-2) to TRBJ1-5; 8 bases line up with TRBD1. From germline, CDR1 is LGHDT and CDR2 YNNKEL (reference sequence). The trim removed 1 base at V and 7 bases at J, leaving 0 bases unmatched. The CDR3 covers 13 residues. The CDR3, as DNA: TGTGCCAGCAGCCAAGCAGGGGGCCAGCCCCAGCATTTT. Protein: CASSQAGGQPQHF.

The chain carries TRBV29-1 and TRBJ1-3; possibly TRBD1 for D (5 bases). The CDR3 sequence is 13 residues long. V lost 4 bases and J lost 2, with 9 bases in between. CDR1 is SQVTM and CDR2 is ANQGSEA in the germline V gene. This CDR3 is CSVGGATGNTIYF. The CDR3 DNA reads as TGCAGCGTTGGGGGCGCGACTGGAAACACCATATATTTT.

The chain carries TRBV27 and TRBJ1-6; the D is unclear. Between the trimmed V and J ends, which lost 1 base and 4 bases, there was a span of 17 bases. Looked up from germline, CDR1 is MNHEY and CDR2 is SMNVEV (reference sequence). CDR3 length: 18 residues. The CDR3 here is CASSLLFGSKTYNSPLHF. The CDR3 DNA is TGTGCCAGCAGTTTATTGTTTGGCAGCAAGACTTATAATTCACCCCTCCACTTT.

The chain carries TRBV19 and TRBJ1-4; 7 positions agree with TRBD1. The V gene's germline CDR1 is LNHDA and CDR2 SQIVND (reference sequence). V lost 6 bases to trimming and J lost 8 bases; unmatched junction nucleotides: 9. The CDR3 contains 14 residues. CDR3 nucleotide sequence: TGTGCCAGTAGCACCCGGGACAGTCGGGAAAAACTGTTTTTT. Its protein is CASSTRDSREKLFF.

The V call is TRBV10-2, the J call TRBJ1-1; 8 nucleotides line up with TRBD1. The germline V gene encodes CDR1 WSHSY and CDR2 SAAADI. This CDR3 has 13 residues. After removal of 4 bases from V and 5 bases from J, the junction contained 3 bases not matched to a gene. The CDR3 sequence is CASSGQGNTEAFF. Here the CDR3 DNA reads TGCGCCAGCAGTGGACAGGGGAATACTGAAGCTTTCTTT.